One sample yielded the 24 T cell receptor beta chains listed below, sequenced in a study of blood T cell repertoires in COVID-19. Sequenced by immunoSEQ multiplex PCR; TCRdb stores in-frame clones only, minus some. The sample records hundreds of thousands of clones, approximately 86% being singletons. The sample was PBMCs or T cells enriched from blood (not recorded which). The receptors here all came from a woman between 25 and 40 years old who had been exposed to COVID-19.

This clone was detected a few times. Other DNA sequences of this sample code for an identical CDR3. The J gene is TRBJ1-1, the V gene TRBV11-3; no definite D call. There are 14 residues in the CDR3. Germline V lookup: CDR1 SGHNT, CDR2 YENEEA. V was trimmed by 1 base and J by 2 bases, leaving 8 bases between them. The CDR3 DNA reads as TGTGCCAGCAGCTTAGGCGGACTAAACACTGAAGCTTTCTTT. This sequence encodes CASSLGGLNTEAFF.

The sample holds one count of this clone. The J gene is TRBJ1-2, the V gene TRBV9; 11 bases match TRBD1. The CDR3 length is 18 residues. Germline CDR1 is SGDLS and CDR2 is YYNGEE. The ends lost 0 bases at V and 4 bases at J; junction bases unmatched: 11. The CDR3 region is CASSVGLDRGPRGYGYTF. CDR3 coding DNA: TGTGCCAGCAGCGTAGGTCTGGACAGGGGGCCCCGTGGCTATGGCTACACCTTC.

V and J are TRBV27 and TRBJ2-1; 14 bases line up with TRBD2. V gave up 4 bases and J gave up 6 bases; unmatched junction bases: 8. Germline values: CDR1 MNHEY, CDR2 SMNVEV (reference sequence). The CDR3 has 17 amino acids. CDR3 sequence: CASSSGLAGGPSNEQFF. The DNA of the CDR3 is TGTGCCAGCAGTTCTGGACTAGCGGGGGGTCCGAGCAATGAGCAGTTCTTC.

V and J are TRBV7-8 and TRBJ2-7, with TRBD1 as a possible D gene (6 bases). The V gene lost 5 bases and the J gene lost 0 bases, with 23 bases spanning the gap. Germline CDR1 and CDR2: SGHVS and FQNEAQ. CDR3 size: 18 residues. As DNA, the CDR3 is TGTGCCAGCAGCCCGCCCCTTTGGTGGGGGCAAAGCTCCTACGAGCAGTACTTC. It codes for CASSPPLWWGQSSYEQYF.

The V gene is TRBV2, the J gene TRBJ1-2; tentatively, D is TRBD1 (6 bases). Trimming cost V 4 bases and J 4 bases, with 13 bases left between them. This CDR3 comprises 14 residues. The germline gives CDR1 SNHLY, CDR2 FYNNEI. CDR3 nucleotide sequence: TGTGCCAGCAGTGGGGGGGGCCTCCTCTATGGCTACACCTTC. Translated: CASSGGGLLYGYTF.

This clone showed up just once. This rearrangement joins TRBV7-2 to TRBJ1-4; a possible D gene is TRBD1 (5 bases). Germline loops: CDR1 SGHTA, CDR2 FQGNSA. The ends were cut back, 0 bases at V and 8 bases at J, with 13 bases in the middle. CDR3 size: 15 residues. The CDR3 sequence: CASSLAGGVGEKLFF. The CDR3 DNA is TGTGCCAGCAGCTTAGCCGGGGGGGTTGGGGAAAAACTGTTTTTT.

The chain carries TRBV27 and TRBJ1-1, with 7 bases matching TRBD1. The CDR3 contains 17 residues. Germline CDR1 is MNHEY and CDR2 is SMNVEV (reference sequence). V shed 2 bases and J 5 bases; nucleotides not matched to a gene: 14. CDR3 sequence reads: CASSLDRDRGVKTEAFF. In DNA form, the CDR3 reads TGTGCCAGCAGTTTAGACAGGGATCGCGGGGTAAAGACTGAAGCTTTCTTT.

The gene calls are TRBV15 and TRBJ2-3; TRBD2 matches 10 bases. Per the germline V gene, CDR1 is LNHNV and CDR2 is YYDKDF (reference sequence). V shed 3 bases and J 5 bases; nucleotides not matched to a gene: 20. The CDR3 loop spans 20 amino acids. CDR3 DNA sequence: TGTGCCACCAGCAGCCCGTCACGGGGTCTACTAGCGGGGTTGGGAGATACGCAGTATTTT. It translates to CATSSPSRGLLAGLGDTQYF.

The chain employs TRBV9 and TRBJ2-7, with a tentative D call TRBD2 (6 bases). CDR1 and CDR2 (germline): SGDLS, YYNGEE. The CDR3 is 15 residues long. V was trimmed by 3 bases and J by 0 bases, leaving 13 bases between them. In nucleotides, the CDR3 is TGTGCCAGCAGCGGGGACTTGTTCGGCTCCTACGAGCAGTACTTC. Amino acid sequence: CASSGDLFGSYEQYF.

The chain recombines TRBV5-4 with TRBJ2-2; D unclear. The CDR3 is made up of 12 amino acids. CDR1 and CDR2 from the germline V gene are SGHNT and YYREEE (reference sequence). Trimming took off 0 bases at V and 6 bases at J, with 3 bases between the two ends. CDR3 loop: CASSLAAGELFF. For the CDR3, the DNA is TGTGCCAGCAGCTTGGCGGCCGGGGAGCTGTTTTTT.

The chain recombines TRBV3-1 (or the pseudogene TRBV3-2) with TRBJ1-1; a possible D gene is TRBD1 (6 bases). V was trimmed by 1 base and J by 5 bases, leaving 17 bases between them. The CDR3 spans 16 residues. CDR1 and CDR2 from the germline V gene are LGHDT and YNNKEL (reference sequence). DNA of the CDR3: TGTGCCAGCAGCCAAGGCGGGGGGGCTTCTTGGACTGAAGCTTTCTTT. It codes for CASSQGGGASWTEAFF.

To note about this clone: No DNA is shown, since the ends of the CDR3 on it are uncertain; the CDR3 is the one TCRdb lists. The V and J genes are TRBV21-1 and TRBJ2-7; the D segment call TRBD1 is taken from the table without a DNA check. TRBV21-1 is recorded as a pseudogene. The CDR3 extends over 19 residues, inclusive of both ends. CDR3 region: CASSKRWGQGSPCSYEQYF.

This chain links TRBV27 with TRBJ1-2; the D gene is possibly TRBD1 (6 bases). V lost 1 base and J 3 bases, leaving 12 bases between the germline ends. CDR1 and CDR2 from the germline V gene are MNHEY and SMNVEV (reference sequence). This CDR3 region has 15 residues. This CDR3 reads CASSLFSDRHYGYTF. DNA of the CDR3: TGTGCCAGCAGTTTATTCTCGGACAGACACTATGGCTACACCTTC.

This rearrangement joins TRBV27 to TRBJ1-2; TRBD1 agrees at 7 bases. Losses at the gene ends were 0 bases for V and 4 bases for J; bases not matched to a gene: 5. This CDR3 is built from 15 residues. Germline CDR1 MNHEY, CDR2 SMNVEV (reference sequence). DNA of the CDR3: TGTGCCAGCAGTTTATCGGGGGGACAGTTCTATGGCTACACCTTC. This translates into CASSLSGGQFYGYTF.

The chain links TRBV2 to TRBJ1-3, with 10 bases aligning to TRBD1. Germline V gives CDR1 SNHLY, CDR2 FYNNEI. CDR3 length: 15 residues. The V gene end was trimmed by 6 bases and the J gene end by 3 bases; junction bases not matched to a gene: 5. The CDR3, as DNA: TGTGCCAGCAGCGGACAGGGGGTCATTGGAAACACCATATATTTT. Translating it yields CASSGQGVIGNTIYF. The full variable domain, with the rest looked up from reference TRBV2 and TRBJ1-3, is EPEVTQTPSHQVTQMGQEVILRCVPISNHLYFYWYRQILGQKVEFLVSFYNNEISEKSEIFDDQFSVERPDGSNFTLKIRSTKLEDSAMYFCASSGQGVIGNTIYFGEGSWLTVV.

The chain recombines TRBV7-6 with TRBJ1-3; 7 nucleotides agree with TRBD1. With 5 bases clipped from V and 4 bases from J, the junction kept 5 bases outside the gene matches. The CDR3 totals 14 residues. Per germline, CDR1 SGHVS and CDR2 FNYEAQ. CDR3 DNA: TGTGCCAGCAGCCAGACAGGGACCGGAAACACCATATATTTT. It specifies CASSQTGTGNTIYF.

The rearrangement joins TRBV27 to TRBJ2-2; 8 bases are a match to TRBD2. The CDR3 loop spans 17 amino acids. Germline CDR1 reads MNHEY; CDR2 reads SMNVEV (reference sequence). V shed 3 bases, J shed 3 bases, and the junction held 9 bases outside the gene matches. The CDR3: CASSFSGGAEYTGELFF. The DNA of the CDR3 is TGTGCCAGCAGTTTCTCGGGGGGGGCAGAATACACCGGGGAGCTGTTTTTT.

This chain links TRBV9 with TRBJ2-2; 7 bases agree with TRBD2. CDR1 is SGDLS, CDR2 YYNGEE, per germline. This CDR3 region has 16 residues. V gave up 0 bases and J gave up 4 bases; unmatched junction bases: 6. CDR3 nucleotides: TGTGCCAGCAGCGTAGCGCTAGCGGTATCCACCGGGGAGCTGTTTTTT. It codes for CASSVALAVSTGELFF.

This sequence joins TRBV3-1 (or the pseudogene TRBV3-2) and TRBJ1-1; TRBD1 agrees at 9 bases. V shed 5 bases, J shed 0 bases, and the junction held 10 bases outside the gene matches. The CDR3 runs to 17 residues. Per germline, CDR1 LGHDT and CDR2 YNNKEL (reference sequence). The CDR3 loop is CASSSLRGTGLNTEAFF. CDR3 coding DNA: TGTGCCAGCAGCTCTCTGCGTGGGACAGGGTTGAACACTGAAGCTTTCTTT.

This chain links TRBV5-8 with TRBJ2-3; TRBD1 matches 9 bases. The CDR3 is 16 residues long. The V gene end was trimmed by 0 bases and the J gene end by 4 bases; junction bases not matched to a gene: 6. The germline CDR1 and CDR2 sequences are SGHTS and YDEGEE. CDR3 coding DNA: TGTGCCAGCAGCTTGGGGGACAGGGAGTGGGCAGATACGCAGTATTTT. Its translation is CASSLGDREWADTQYF. Full variable domain (remainder filled in from reference TRBV5-8 and TRBJ2-3): EAGVTQSPTHLIKTRGQQATLRCSPISGHTSVYWYQQALGLGLQFLLWYDEGEERNRGNFPPRFSGRQFPNYSSELNVNALELEDSALYLCASSLGDREWADTQYFGPGTRLTVL.

The chain is built from TRBV7-8 and TRBJ2-1, with a tentative D call TRBD1 (5 bases). This CDR3 contains 13 residues. Germline V gene sequence: CDR1 SGHVS, CDR2 FQNEAQ. Trimming stripped 2 bases from V and 8 bases from J, with 10 bases between. In nucleotides, the CDR3 is TGTGCCAGCAGCTTACAGGGTGGGGATGAGCAGTTCTTC. It encodes CASSLQGGDEQFF.

This rearrangement joins TRBV30 to TRBJ1-6; perhaps TRBD1 as D (5 bases). Between the trimmed V and J ends, which lost 3 bases and 3 bases, there was a span of 15 bases. This CDR3 contains 16 residues. Germline V gene lookup returns CDR1 GTSNPN and CDR2 SVGIG (reference sequence). CDR3 residues: CAWSETTDRYNSPLHF. The CDR3 DNA sequence: TGTGCCTGGAGCGAAACGACAGACCGCTATAATTCACCCCTCCACTTT.

V usage is TRBV5-4 and J usage is TRBJ2-3; 9 bases line up with TRBD2. CDR1 and CDR2 from the germline V gene are SGHNT and YYREEE (reference sequence). With 0 bases clipped from V and 6 bases from J, the junction kept 17 bases outside the gene matches. CDR3 length: 19 residues. The CDR3 coding sequence is TGTGCCAGCAGCTTGGGCCCTCCCTCTTTAGCGGGGGCGGCGGATACGCAGTATTTT. Translating it yields CASSLGPPSLAGAADTQYF.

The count of this clone is one. Germline and junction disagree at one end, which may indicate a read error. V usage is TRBV7-2 and J usage is TRBJ2-1; D not certain. This CDR3 region has 15 residues. Looked up from germline, CDR1 is SGHTA and CDR2 is FQGNSA. This CDR3 is CAGSHREASYNEQFF. CDR3 sequence (DNA): TGTGCCGGCAGTCACCGTGAGGCTTCCTACAATGAGCAGTTCTTC.